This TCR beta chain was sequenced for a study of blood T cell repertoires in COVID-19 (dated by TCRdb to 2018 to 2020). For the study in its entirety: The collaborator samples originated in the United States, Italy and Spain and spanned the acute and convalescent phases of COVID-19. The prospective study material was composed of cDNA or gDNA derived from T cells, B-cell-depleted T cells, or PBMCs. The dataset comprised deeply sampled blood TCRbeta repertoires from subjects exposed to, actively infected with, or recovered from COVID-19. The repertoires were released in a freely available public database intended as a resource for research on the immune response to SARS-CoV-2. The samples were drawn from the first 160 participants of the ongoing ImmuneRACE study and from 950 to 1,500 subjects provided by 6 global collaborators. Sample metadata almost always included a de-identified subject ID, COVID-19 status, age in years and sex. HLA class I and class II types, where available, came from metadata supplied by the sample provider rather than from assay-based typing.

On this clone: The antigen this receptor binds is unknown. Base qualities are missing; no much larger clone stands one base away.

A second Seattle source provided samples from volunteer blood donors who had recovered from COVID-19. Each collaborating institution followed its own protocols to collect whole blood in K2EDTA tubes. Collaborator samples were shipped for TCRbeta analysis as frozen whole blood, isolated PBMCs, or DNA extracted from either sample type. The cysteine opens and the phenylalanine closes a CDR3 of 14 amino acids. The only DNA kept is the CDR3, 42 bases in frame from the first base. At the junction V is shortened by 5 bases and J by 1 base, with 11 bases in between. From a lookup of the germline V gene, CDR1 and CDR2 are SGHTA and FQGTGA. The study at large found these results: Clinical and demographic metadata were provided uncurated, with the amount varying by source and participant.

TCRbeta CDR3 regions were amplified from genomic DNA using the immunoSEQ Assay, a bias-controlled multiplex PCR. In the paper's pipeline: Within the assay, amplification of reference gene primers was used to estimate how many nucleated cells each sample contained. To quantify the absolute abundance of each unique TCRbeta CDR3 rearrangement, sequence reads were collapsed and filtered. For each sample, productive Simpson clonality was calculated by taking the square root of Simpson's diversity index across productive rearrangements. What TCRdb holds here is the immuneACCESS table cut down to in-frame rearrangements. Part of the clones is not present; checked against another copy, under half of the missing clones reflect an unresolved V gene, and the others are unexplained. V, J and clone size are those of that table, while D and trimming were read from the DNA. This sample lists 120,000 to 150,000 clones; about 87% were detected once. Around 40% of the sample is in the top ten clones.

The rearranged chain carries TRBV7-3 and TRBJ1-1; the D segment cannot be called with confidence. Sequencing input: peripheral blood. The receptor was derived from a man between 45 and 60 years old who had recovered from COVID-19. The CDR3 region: CASSHGGPNTEAFF. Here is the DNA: TGTGCCAGCAGCCACGGTGGGCCGAACACTGAAGCTTTCTTT.